A selection of T cell receptor beta chains follows, all from one sample in a study of response to subunit inactivated influenza vaccine. In TCRdb, the RT-PCR reads were re-called with MiXCR into one record per CDR3 protein. The data contain hundreds of thousands of distinct CDR3 sequences, approximately 12% of them singletons. Sequencing used PBMCs from blood, obtained on the day of vaccination. The source of these receptors is a man between 45 and 60 years old who received an inactivated influenza vaccine. The CDR3 runs from the conserved cysteine through the conserved F or W.

>TRBJ2-1|TRBV19
CASSIGGGRTEQFF
>TRBJ1-5|TRBV7-8
CASSPSNGALPNQPQHF
>TRBJ2-6|TRBV3-1
CASSQAGSPGANVLTF
>TRBJ2-6|TRBV6-2/TRBV6-3
CASSYGLGKESGANVLTF
>TRBJ1-2|TRBV5-1
CASSLGQGHGYTF
>TRBJ2-6|TRBV5-1
CASSLLTSGRRYGANVLTF
>TRBJ2-3|TRBV20-1
CSARKRDGTDTQYF
>TRBJ2-1|TRBV5-1
CASSLEGGRGYNEQFF
>TRBJ2-1|TRBV2
CASYRSAGGSYNEQFF
>TRBJ2-7|TRBV5-1
CASSLPGGIYEQYF
>TRBJ2-7|TRBV3-1
CASSRRTGANYEQYF
>TRBJ2-7|TRBV20-1
CSAKPGPHYEQYF
>TRBJ2-3|TRBV6-5
CASSSPRASGRNLGDTQYF
>TRBJ2-3|TRBV6-2/TRBV6-3
CASFDQRLPTDTQYF
>TRBJ2-1|TRBV3-1
CASSLRALDEQFF
>TRBJ2-5|TRBV2
CASSEAWQGARETQYF
>TRBJ1-6|TRBV5-6
CASSLWGGSSPLHF
>TRBJ2-7|TRBV6-2/TRBV6-3
CASRSRGEQYF
>TRBJ2-7|TRBV30
CAWTTLTYEQYF
>TRBJ1-6|TRBV5-5
CASSGSRSYNSPLHF
>TRBJ1-1|TRBV29-1
CSVRDGYNTEAFF
>TRBJ1-2|TRBV3-1
CASSEIQGYGYTF
>TRBJ1-6|TRBV9
CASSVDAGKSPLHF
>TRBJ2-7|TRBV12-3/TRBV12-4
CASSPEGGGGPSSYEQYF
>TRBJ2-6|TRBV7-2
CASSSPAGIGANVLTF
>TRBJ2-2|TRBV20-1
CSARLAGAFTGELFF
>TRBJ2-1|TRBV12-3/TRBV12-4
CASSYDGGVDEQFF